This TCR beta chain derives from a study of vaccination and CD4 T cells after COVID-19. As for this clonotype: Its antigen is not identified.

The treatment here: approximately nine-day PBMC culture with coronavirus spike peptide pools or control peptides (ViraFEST assay). Researchers reported culturing approximately 1.8 million PBMCs per well with 8.5 to 10 IU/ml IL-2 and roughly 9.1 ug/ml peptide pools. The CDR3 is 13 residues long. CDR1 is SGHTA and CDR2 is FQGTGA in the germline V gene. V was shortened by 5 bases and J by 5 bases, with 9 bases between the two germline ends. Sequenced with the Oncomine TCR Beta short-read assay was DNA taken from cultured CD4+ T cells. TCRdb ran MiXCR on the PCR reads and lists one entry per CDR3 protein. The sample carries just over 20,000 distinct CDR3 sequences, roughly 74% recorded once.

The specimen sequenced was CD4+ T cells from blood, cultured in vitro. The gene calls are TRBV7-3 and TRBJ2-2; D is unresolved. The TCR comes from a human donor who had recovered from COVID-19. The CDR3 sequence: CASSALVTGELFF. CDR3 in DNA: TGTGCCAGCAGCGCGTTGGTTACCGGGGAGCTGTTTTTT.